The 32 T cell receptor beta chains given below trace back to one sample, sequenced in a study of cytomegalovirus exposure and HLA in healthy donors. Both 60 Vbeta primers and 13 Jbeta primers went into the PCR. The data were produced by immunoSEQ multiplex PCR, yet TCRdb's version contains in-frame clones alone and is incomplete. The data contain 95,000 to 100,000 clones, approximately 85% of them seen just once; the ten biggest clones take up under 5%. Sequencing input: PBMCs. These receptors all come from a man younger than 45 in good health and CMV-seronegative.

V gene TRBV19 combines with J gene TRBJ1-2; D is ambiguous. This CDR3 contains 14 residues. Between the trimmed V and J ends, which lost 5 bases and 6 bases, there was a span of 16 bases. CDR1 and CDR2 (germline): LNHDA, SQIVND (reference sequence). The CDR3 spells CASSPIPGGHGYTF. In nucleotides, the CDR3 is TGTGCCAGTAGTCCTATCCCGGGAGGGCATGGCTACACCTTC. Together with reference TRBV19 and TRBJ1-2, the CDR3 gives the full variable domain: DGGITQSPKYLFRKEGQNVTLSCEQNLNHDAMYWYRQDPGQGLRLIYYSQIVNDFQKGDIAEGYSVSREKKESFPLTVTSAQKNPTAFYLCASSPIPGGHGYTFGSGTRLTVV.

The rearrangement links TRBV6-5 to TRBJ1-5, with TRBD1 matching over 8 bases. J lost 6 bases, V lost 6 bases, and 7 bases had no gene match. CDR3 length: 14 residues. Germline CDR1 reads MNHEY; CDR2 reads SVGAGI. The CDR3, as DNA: TGTGCCAGCAGCCCAGGACAGGGCACTCAGCCCCAGCATTTT. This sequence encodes CASSPGQGTQPQHF.

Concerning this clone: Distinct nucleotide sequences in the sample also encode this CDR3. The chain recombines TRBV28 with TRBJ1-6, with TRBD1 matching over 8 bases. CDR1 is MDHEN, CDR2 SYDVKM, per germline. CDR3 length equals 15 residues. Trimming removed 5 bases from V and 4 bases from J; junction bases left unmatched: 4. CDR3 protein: CASSPTGGYNSPLHF. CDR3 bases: TGTGCCAGCAGTCCAACAGGGGGTTATAATTCACCCCTCCACTTT.

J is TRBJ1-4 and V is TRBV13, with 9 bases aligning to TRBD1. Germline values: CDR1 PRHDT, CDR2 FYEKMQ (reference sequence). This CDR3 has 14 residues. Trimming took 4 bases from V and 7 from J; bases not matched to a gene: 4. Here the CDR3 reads CASSSRDRAEKLFF. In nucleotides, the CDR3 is TGTGCCAGCAGCTCCCGGGACAGGGCTGAAAAACTGTTTTTT.

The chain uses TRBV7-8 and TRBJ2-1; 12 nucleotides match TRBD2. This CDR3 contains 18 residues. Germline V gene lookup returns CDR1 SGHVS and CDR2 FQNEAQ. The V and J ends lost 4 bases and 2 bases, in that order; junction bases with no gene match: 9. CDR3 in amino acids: CASSSPASSGRAYNEQFF. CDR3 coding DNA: TGTGCCAGCAGCTCGCCCGCCTCTAGCGGGAGGGCCTACAATGAGCAGTTCTTC. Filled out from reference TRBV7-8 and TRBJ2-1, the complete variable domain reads GAGVSQSPRYKVAKRGQDVALRCDPISGHVSLFWYQQALGQGPEFLTYFQNEAQLDKSGLPSDRFFAERPEGSVSTLKIQRTQQEDSAVYLCASSSPASSGRAYNEQFFGPGTRLTVL.

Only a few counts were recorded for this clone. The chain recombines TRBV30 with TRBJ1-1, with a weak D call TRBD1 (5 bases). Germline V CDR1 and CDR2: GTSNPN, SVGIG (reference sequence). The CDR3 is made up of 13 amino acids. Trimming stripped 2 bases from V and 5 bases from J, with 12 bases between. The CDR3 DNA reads TGTGCCTGGAGTTTTTCCGGGGGGACTGAAGCTTTCTTT. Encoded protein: CAWSFSGGTEAFF.

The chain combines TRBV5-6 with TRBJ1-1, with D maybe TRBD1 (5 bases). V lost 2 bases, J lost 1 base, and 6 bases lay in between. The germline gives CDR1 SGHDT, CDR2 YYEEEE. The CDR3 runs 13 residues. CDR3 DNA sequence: TGTGCCAGCAGCTTTCAGGGGAACACTGAAGCTTTCTTT. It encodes CASSFQGNTEAFF.

CDR3 nucleotide sequence: TGTGCCAGCAGTTTTGGACAGGGGGTCGGCTATGGCTACACCTTC. This codes for CASSFGQGVGYGYTF. V is TRBV27 and J is TRBJ1-2; 10 bases match TRBD1. Trimming removed 3 bases from V and 4 bases from J; junction bases left unmatched: 5. There are 15 residues in the CDR3. Germline CDR1 is MNHEY and CDR2 is SMNVEV (reference sequence).

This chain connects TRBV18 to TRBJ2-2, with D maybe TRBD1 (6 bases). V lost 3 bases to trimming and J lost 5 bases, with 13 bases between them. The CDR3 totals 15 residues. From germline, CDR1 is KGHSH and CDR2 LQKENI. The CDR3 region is CASSPIWGRTGELFF. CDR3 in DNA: TGTGCCAGCTCACCTATCTGGGGGCGTACCGGGGAGCTGTTTTTT.

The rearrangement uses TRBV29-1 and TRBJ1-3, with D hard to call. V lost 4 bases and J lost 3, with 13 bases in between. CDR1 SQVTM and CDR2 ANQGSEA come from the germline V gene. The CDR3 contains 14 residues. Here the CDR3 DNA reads TGCAGCGTTGTGGGCGGGTTCTTTGGAAACACCATATATTTT. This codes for CSVVGGFFGNTIYF. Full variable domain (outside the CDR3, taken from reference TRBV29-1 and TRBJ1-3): SAVISQKPSRDICQRGTSLTIQCQVDSQVTMMFWYRQQPGQSLTLIATANQGSEATYESGFVIDKFPISRPNLTFSTLTVSNMSPEDSSIYLCSVVGGFFGNTIYFGEGSWLTVV.

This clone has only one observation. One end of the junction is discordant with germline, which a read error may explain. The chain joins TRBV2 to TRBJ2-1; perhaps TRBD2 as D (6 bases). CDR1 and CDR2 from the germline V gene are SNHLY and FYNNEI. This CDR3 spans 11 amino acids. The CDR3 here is CASSYGTPLIF. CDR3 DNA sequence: TGTGCCAGCAGCTACGGGACTCCTCTAATCTTC.

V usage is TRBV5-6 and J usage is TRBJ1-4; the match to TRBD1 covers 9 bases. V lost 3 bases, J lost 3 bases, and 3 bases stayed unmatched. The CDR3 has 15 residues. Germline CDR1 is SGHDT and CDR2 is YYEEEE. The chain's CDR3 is CASSWRTGANEKLFF. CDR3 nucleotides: TGTGCCAGCAGCTGGCGGACAGGGGCTAATGAAAAACTGTTTTTT.

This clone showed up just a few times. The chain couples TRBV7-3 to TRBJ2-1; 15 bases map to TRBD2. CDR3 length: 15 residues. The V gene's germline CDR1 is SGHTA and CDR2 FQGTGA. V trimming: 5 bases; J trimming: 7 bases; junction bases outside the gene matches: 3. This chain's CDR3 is CASSPGLAGGNEQFF. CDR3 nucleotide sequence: TGTGCCAGCAGCCCGGGACTAGCGGGGGGTAATGAGCAGTTCTTC.

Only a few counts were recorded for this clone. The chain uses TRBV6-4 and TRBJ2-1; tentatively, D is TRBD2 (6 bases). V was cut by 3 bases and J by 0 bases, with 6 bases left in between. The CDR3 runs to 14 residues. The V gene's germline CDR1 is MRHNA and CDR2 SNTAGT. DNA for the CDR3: TGTGCCAGCAGTGAGGAGGGCTCCTACAATGAGCAGTTCTTC. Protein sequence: CASSEEGSYNEQFF.

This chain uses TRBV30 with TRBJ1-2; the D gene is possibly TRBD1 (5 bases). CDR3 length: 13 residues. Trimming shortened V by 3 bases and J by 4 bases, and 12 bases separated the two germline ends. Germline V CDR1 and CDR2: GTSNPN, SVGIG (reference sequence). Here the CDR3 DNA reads TGTGCCTGGAGCCTTCAGGGATCCTATGGCTACACCTTC. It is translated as CAWSLQGSYGYTF.

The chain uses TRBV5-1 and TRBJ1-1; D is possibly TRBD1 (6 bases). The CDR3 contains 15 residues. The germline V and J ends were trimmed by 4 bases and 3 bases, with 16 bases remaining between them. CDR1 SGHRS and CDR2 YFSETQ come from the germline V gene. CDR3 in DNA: TGCGCCAGCAGCCTCTCCAGATACAGGGACACTGAAGCTTTCTTT. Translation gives CASSLSRYRDTEAFF.

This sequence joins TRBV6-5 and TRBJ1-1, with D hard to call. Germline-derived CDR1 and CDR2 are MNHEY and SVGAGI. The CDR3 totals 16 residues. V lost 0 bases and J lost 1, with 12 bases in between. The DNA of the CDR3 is TGTGCCAGCAGTTACTCGCCGGTGGAGGGGAACACTGAAGCTTTCTTT. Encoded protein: CASSYSPVEGNTEAFF.

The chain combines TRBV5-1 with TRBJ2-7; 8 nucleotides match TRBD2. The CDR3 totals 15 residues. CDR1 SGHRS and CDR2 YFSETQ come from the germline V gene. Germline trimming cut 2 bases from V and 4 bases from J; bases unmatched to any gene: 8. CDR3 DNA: TGCGCCAGCAGCTTAATTAGCGGGACCATTTACGAGCAGTACTTC. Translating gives CASSLISGTIYEQYF.

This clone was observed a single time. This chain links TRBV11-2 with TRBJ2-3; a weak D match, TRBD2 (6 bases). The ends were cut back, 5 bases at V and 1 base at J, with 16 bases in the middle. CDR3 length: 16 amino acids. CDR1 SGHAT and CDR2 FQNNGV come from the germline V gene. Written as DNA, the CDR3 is TGTGCCAGCAGCGCGGGGTCTGCTCCCCGCACAGATACGCAGTATTTT. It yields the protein CASSAGSAPRTDTQYF.

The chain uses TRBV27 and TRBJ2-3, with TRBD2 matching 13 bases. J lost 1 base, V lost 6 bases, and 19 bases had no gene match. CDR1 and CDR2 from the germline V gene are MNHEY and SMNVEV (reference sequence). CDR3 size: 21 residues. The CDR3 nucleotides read TGTGCCAGCAGGAGCAGGATGGGACTAGCGGGACTGGAGTTCGGCACAGATACGCAGTATTTT. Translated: CASRSRMGLAGLEFGTDTQYF.

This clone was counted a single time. The CDR3 reads CASRGRAPDTQYF. The CDR3 nucleotides are TGCGCCAGCAGGGGCAGGGCCCCAGATACGCAGTATTTT. The chain is built from TRBV5-1 and TRBJ2-3; D is perhaps TRBD1 (5 bases). The CDR3 is made up of 13 amino acids. V lost 5 bases and J 4 bases, leaving 11 bases between the germline ends. Germline CDR1 is SGHRS and CDR2 is YFSETQ.

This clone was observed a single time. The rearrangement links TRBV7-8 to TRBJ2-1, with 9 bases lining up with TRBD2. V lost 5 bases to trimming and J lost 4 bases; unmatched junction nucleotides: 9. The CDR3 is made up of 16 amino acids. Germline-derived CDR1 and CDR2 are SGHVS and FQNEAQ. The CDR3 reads CASSRSRSGRYNEQFF. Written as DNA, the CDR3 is TGTGCCAGCAGCCGATCCCGCAGCGGGAGGTACAATGAGCAGTTCTTC.

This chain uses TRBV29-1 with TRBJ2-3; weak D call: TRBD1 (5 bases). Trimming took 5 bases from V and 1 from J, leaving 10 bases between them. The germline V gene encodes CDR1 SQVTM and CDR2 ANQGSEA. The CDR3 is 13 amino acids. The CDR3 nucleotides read TGCAGCGTTAACCCGACAGGCACAGATACGCAGTATTTT. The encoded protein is CSVNPTGTDTQYF.

CDR3 region: CASARGLGTYEQYF. The DNA of the CDR3 is TGTGCCAGCGCCCGCGGGCTTGGCACCTACGAGCAGTACTTC. This rearrangement joins TRBV11-1 to TRBJ2-7; a weak D match, TRBD2 (5 bases). Germline V lookup: CDR1 SGHAT, CDR2 FQDESV (reference sequence). V was pared by 8 bases and J by 2 bases, with 16 bases between. CDR3 size: 14 residues.

In nucleotides, the CDR3 is TGTGCCAGCTCACCACCGGGCGGGTACCTCTACGAGCAGTACTTC. Amino acids: CASSPPGGYLYEQYF. The chain couples TRBV18 to TRBJ2-7; the D gene is possibly TRBD2 (5 bases). Between the trimmed V and J ends, which lost 0 bases and 3 bases, there was a span of 12 bases. The germline V gene has CDR1 KGHSH and CDR2 LQKENI. This CDR3 is 15 amino acids long.

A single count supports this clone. CDR3 region: CASSQGLTQAASPLHF. CDR3 sequence (DNA): TGCGCCAGCAGCCAAGGGTTGACACAGGCGGCCTCACCCCTCCACTTT. V gene TRBV4-1 combines with J gene TRBJ1-6, with a weak D call TRBD1 (5 bases). CDR3 length: 16 residues. Trimming shortened V by 1 base and J by 10 bases, and 17 bases separated the two germline ends. Per the germline V gene, CDR1 is MGHRA and CDR2 is YSYEKL.

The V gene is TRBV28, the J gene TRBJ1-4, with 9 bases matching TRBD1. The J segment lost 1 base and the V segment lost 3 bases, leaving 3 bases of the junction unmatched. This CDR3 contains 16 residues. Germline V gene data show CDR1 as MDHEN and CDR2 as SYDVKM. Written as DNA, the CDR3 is TGTGCCAGCAGTTTGGCGGGACAGGGAACTAATGAAAAACTGTTTTTT. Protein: CASSLAGQGTNEKLFF.

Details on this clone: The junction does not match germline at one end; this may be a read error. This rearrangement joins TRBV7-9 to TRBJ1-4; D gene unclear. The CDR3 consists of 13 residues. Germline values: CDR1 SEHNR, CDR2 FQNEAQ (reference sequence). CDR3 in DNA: TGTGCCAGCAGCCCAGACGGGTCGTCATCCACCACTTTT. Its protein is CASSPDGSSSTTF.

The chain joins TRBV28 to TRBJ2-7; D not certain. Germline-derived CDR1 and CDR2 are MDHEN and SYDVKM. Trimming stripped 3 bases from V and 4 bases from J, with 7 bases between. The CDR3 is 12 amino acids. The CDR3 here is CASSFAVYEQYF. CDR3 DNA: TGTGCCAGCAGTTTCGCGGTGTACGAGCAGTACTTC.

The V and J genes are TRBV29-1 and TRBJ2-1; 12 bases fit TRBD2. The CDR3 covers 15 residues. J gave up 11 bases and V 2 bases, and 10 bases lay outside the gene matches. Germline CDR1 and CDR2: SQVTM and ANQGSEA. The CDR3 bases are TGCAGCGTTGAAAACGCAGAACTAGCGGGAGGAAAGCAGTTCTTC. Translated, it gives CSVENAELAGGKQFF.

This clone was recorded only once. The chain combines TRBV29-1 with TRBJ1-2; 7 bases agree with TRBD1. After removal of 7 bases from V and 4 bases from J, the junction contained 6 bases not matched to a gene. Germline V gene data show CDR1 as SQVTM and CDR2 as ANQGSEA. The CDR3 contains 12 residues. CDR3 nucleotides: TGCAGCGCACTCCAGGGGGGCTATGGCTACACCTTC. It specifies CSALQGGYGYTF.

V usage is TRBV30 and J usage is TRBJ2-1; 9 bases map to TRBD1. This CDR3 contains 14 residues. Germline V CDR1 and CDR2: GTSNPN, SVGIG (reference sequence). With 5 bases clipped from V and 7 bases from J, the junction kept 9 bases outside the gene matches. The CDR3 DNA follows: TGTGCCTGGGAATTGACAGGGGGGGGTAATGAGCAGTTCTTC. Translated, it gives CAWELTGGGNEQFF.